This record concerns one T cell receptor beta chain sequence. Its antigen is unidentified. The PCR had 60 Vbeta and 13 Jbeta primers. The data were produced by immunoSEQ multiplex PCR, yet TCRdb's version contains in-frame clones alone and is incomplete. The sample holds more than 200,000 clones; 85% to 90% are singletons and the top ten take 1% to 1.5%. This record belongs to a study of cytomegalovirus exposure and HLA in healthy donors. Study outcomes and limitations: Some public TCRs appeared in many individuals, while most sequences were rare. After further analysis at a later stage, some 15,000 TCR beta sequences were associated with HLA alleles at 0.05 false discovery rate.

In nominal health when sampled, donors likely had unrecorded immune exposures nonetheless. The CDR3 is made up of 16 amino acids. Per the germline V gene, CDR1 is SGDLS and CDR2 is YYNGEE. The J segment lost 5 bases and the V segment lost 4 bases, leaving 13 bases of the junction unmatched. The sequenced sample consisted of PBMCs. The chain uses TRBV9 and TRBJ2-5; TRBD1 aligns across 8 bases. The TCR sequence derives from a human donor in good health. The CDR3 reads CASSLATQTGVETQYF. DNA of the CDR3: TGTGCCAGCAGCCTCGCCACCCAGACAGGGGTGGAGACCCAGTACTTC.